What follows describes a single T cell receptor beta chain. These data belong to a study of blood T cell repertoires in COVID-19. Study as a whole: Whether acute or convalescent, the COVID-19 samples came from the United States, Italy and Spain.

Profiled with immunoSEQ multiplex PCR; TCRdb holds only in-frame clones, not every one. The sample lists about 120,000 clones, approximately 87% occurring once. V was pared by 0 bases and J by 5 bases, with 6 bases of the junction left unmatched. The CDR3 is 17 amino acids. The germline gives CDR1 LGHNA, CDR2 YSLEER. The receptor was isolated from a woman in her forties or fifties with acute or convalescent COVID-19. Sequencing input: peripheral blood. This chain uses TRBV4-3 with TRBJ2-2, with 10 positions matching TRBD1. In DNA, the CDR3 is TGCGCCAGCAGCCAAGATGTGGGACAGGGGAATACCGGGGAGCTGTTTTTT. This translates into CASSQDVGQGNTGELFF.